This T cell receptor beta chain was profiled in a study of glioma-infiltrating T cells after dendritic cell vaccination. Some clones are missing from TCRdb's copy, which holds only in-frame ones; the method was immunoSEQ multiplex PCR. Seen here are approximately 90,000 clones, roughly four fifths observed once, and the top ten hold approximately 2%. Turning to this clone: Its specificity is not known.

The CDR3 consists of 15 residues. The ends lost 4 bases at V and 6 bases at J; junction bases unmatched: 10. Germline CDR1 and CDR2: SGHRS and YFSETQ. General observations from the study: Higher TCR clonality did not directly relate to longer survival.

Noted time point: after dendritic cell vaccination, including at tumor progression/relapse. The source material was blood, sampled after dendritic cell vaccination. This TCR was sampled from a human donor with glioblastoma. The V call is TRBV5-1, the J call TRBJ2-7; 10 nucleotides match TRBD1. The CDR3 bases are TGCGCCAGCAGCCTGGGGACAGGGGCCTCAATCGAGCAGTACTTC. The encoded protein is CASSLGTGASIEQYF.